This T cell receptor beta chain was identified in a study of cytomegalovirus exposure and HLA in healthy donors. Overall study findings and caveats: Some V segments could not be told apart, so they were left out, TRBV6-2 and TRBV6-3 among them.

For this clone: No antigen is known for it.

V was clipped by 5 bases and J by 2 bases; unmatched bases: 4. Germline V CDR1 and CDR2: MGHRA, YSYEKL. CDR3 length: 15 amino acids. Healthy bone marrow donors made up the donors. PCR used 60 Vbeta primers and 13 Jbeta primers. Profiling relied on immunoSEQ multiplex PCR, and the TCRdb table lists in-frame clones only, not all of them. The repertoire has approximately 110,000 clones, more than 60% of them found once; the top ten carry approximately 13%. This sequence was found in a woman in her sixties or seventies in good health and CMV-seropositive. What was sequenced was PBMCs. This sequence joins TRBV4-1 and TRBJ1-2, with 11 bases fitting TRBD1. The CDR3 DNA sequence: TGCGCCAGCAGCAAGCGGACAGGGGGCAACTATGGCTACACCTTC. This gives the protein CASSKRTGGNYGYTF.